This TCR beta chain was recovered during a study of blood T cell repertoires in COVID-19 (dated by TCRdb to about 2020). The study in broad terms: The collaborator samples originated in the United States, Italy and Spain and spanned the acute and convalescent phases of COVID-19. The prospective study material was composed of cDNA or gDNA derived from T cells, B-cell-depleted T cells, or PBMCs. Subjects who had been exposed to COVID-19, were actively infected with it, or had recovered from it provided the deeply sampled blood TCRbeta repertoires that made up the dataset. The repertoires were released in a freely available public database intended as a resource for research on the immune response to SARS-CoV-2. Samples were obtained from the ongoing ImmuneRACE study (first 160 participants) and from about 1,300 subjects provided by 6 global collaborators. Sample metadata almost always included a de-identified subject ID, COVID-19 status, age in years and sex. HLA class I and class II types, where available, came from metadata supplied by the sample provider rather than from assay-based typing. Study-wide findings and limitations: Clinical and demographic metadata were provided uncurated, with the amount varying by source and participant.

The immunoSEQ Assay, a bias-controlled multiplex PCR, was used to amplify TCRbeta CDR3 regions from genomic DNA. On the authors' methods: The number of nucleated cells in each sample was estimated by amplification of reference gene primers within the assay. To quantify the absolute abundance of each unique TCRbeta CDR3 rearrangement, sequence reads were collapsed and filtered. For each sample, productive Simpson clonality was calculated by taking the square root of Simpson's diversity index across productive rearrangements. Not all clones reach the TCRdb copy of this immuneACCESS table, which keeps in-frame sequences only. Checked studies attribute under half of the gap to unresolved V genes and leave the rest unexplained. From that table come the V and J calls and clone size; the DNA was used to work out D and trimming. The sample has 170,000 or so clones on record, around 87% of them singletons. 2.7% of the sample comes from the top ten.

Concerning this clone itself: The antigen it binds to is not known. No base quality information exists; no much larger clone differs at one position.

Whole blood was collected in K2EDTA tubes by collaborating institutions according to the institutions' own protocols. Collaborator samples were shipped for TCRbeta analysis as frozen whole blood, isolated PBMCs, or DNA extracted from either sample type. The specimen sequenced was peripheral blood. The sequence was obtained from a man aged 35-49 years with active or convalescent COVID-19.

The sequenced DNA: TGTGCCAGCAGCCAGGGGGCATTGAACACCGGGGAGCTGTTTTTT. This gives the protein CASSQGALNTGELFF. The rearrangement combines TRBV7-3 with TRBJ2-2, with TRBD1 matching 8 junction bases. CDR1 SGHTA and CDR2 FQGTGA were looked up in the germline V gene. Inclusive of the bounding cysteine and phenylalanine, the CDR3 is 15 residues long. Kept here is only the CDR3 DNA, which spans 45 bases and is read in frame from base 1. V and J are trimmed by 5 bases and 1 base, and the gene matches miss 3 bases of the junction. With the rest looked up from the reference TRBV7-3 and TRBJ2-2 genes rather than sequenced, the full variable domain is GAGVSQTPSNKVTEKGKYVELRCDPISGHTALYWYRQSLGQGPEFLIYFQGTGAADDSGLPNDRFFAVRPEGSVSTLKIQRTERGDSAVYLCASSQGALNTGELFFGEGSRLTVL.